This T cell receptor beta chain came from a study of siplizumab effects on memory and regulatory T cells (dated by TCRdb to the late 2010s). Background for the entire study: Across eight responder-stimulator pairs, mixed lymphocyte reactions were run in pairs, about 1 with siplizumab at around 1 ug/mL and about 1 without drug. The effect of the anti-CD2 antibody siplizumab on alloreactive T-cell subsets was examined in allogeneic mixed lymphocyte reactions constructed from human PBMCs.

Points the paper makes about the study in general: Because sequences below about 10^-5 frequency were poorly captured, only a minor fraction of alloreactive clones could be mapped to unstimulated subsets. No functional confirmation was obtained for the suppressive function of proliferating Tregs from siplizumab cultures. Roughly 75-97% of proliferating CD4+ or CD8+ clones could not be assigned a naive or memory phenotype. Siplizumab significantly reduced the cumulative frequency of alloreactive sequences traceable to unstimulated CD4+ memory T cells. Unstimulated naive T cells appeared more diverse than memory T cells, and naive cells seemed to contribute substantially to the alloresponse. Among mappable alloreactive CD4+ clones, an average Treg-derived fraction of about 69% was observed with siplizumab, compared with 26.9% in control reactions.

In this sample, this clone turned up a few times. Its binding antigen is unknown. No per-base quality is available; no much larger clone lies one base away. Mixed lymphocyte reaction cells were cocultured at 37°C for about 6 days. Responder PBMCs were labelled with CFSE and stimulator PBMCs were labelled with Violet Dye, after which the responder and stimulator PBMCs were mixed at a 1:1 ratio. Sorted unstimulated T cells, along with proliferating T cells recovered from mixed lymphocyte reactions, underwent TCRbeta CDR3 sequencing. Fresh whole blood from ten HLA-typed healthy donors served as the source for isolating PBMCs. For TCR sequencing, responder T cells that had proliferated and were CFSE-low were FACS-sorted once the mixed lymphocyte reaction was over. The CDR3 runs 15 amino acids, cysteine and phenylalanine included. Solely the CDR3 DNA is kept, with 45 bases framed from the first base. CDR1 and CDR2 are read off the germline V gene (reference sequence) as SEHNR and FQNEAQ. Deletion took 5 bases off V and 3 bases off J, with a span of 17 bases between the germline ends.

Library construction relied on the immunoSEQ multiplex PCR assay. Some 9.9 x 10^4 TCR templates per sample were assayed by the deep sequencing platform. Genomic DNA extracted from sorted T cells was used for TCRbeta CDR3 sequencing. Processing in the source paper ran as follows. Clonal analysis of TCRbeta CDR3 data was done in the R programming language. Alloreactive CD4+ and CD8+ clones were identified by comparing unstimulated samples to CFSE-low samples taken after the reaction. Alloreactive CD4+ clones were assigned to regulatory or non-regulatory origin by matching sequences to sorted unstimulated Treg and non-Treg repertoires. TCRdb carries this immuneACCESS record with in-frame sequences only. Its versions omit some clonotypes, under half of them owing to an unresolved V gene in the studies checked, with the rest unexplained. Clone size and the V and J calls come from that table; the DNA yielded D and trimming. The sample contains approximately 13,000 clones, under 40% of them found a single time. The top ten clonotypes cover 10% of the sample.

The rearranged chain carries TRBV7-9 and TRBJ2-7, with TRBD1 tentatively as D gene (8 bases match). Sequencing was carried out using CFSE-low (dividing) CD8+ T cells sorted from an allogeneic mixed lymphocyte reaction. The clonotype was recovered from a human donor in good health; the cells came from an allogeneic mixed lymphocyte reaction. In nucleotide form, the sequence is TGTGCCAGCAGCCCCGGACAGGGAGGGATCTACGAGCAGTACTTC. Its protein product is CASSPGQGGIYEQYF.